These T cell receptor beta chains were read from a single sample in a study of CXCR3-negative and CXCR3-positive naive CD8 T cells. No DNA is given; TCRdb re-called the 5' RACE reads and lists each CDR3 protein once. The sample table sets out tens of thousands of distinct CDR3 sequences. The sequenced material came from naive CXCR3+ CD8+ T cells from blood. The source of these receptors is a human donor in good health. Some clones in this sample may be carry-over from other donors' samples. Both conserved end residues are part of each CDR3. The listing skips clone size in some rows; elsewhere it reads once, few, many or a size class.

V: TRBV18
J: TRBJ2-3
size: .
CDR3: CASSPDGQGTDTQYF

V: TRBV29-1
J: TRBJ1-1
size: .
CDR3: CSAELTGTEAFF

V: TRBV20-1
J: TRBJ2-4
size: .
CDR3: CSARPTSGGLFLQYF

V: TRBV3-1
J: TRBJ1-2
size: .
CDR3: CASSQERRGYTF

V: TRBV5-4
J: TRBJ2-7
size: .
CDR3: CASTHSGQSYEQYF

V: TRBV4-3
J: TRBJ2-5
size: .
CDR3: CASSLDGKETQYF

V: TRBV4-2
J: TRBJ1-6
size: .
CDR3: CASSQDDTYNSPLHF

V: TRBV6-6
J: TRBJ2-3
size: .
CDR3: CASSYFPGGYTDTQYF

V: TRBV12-3/TRBV12-4
J: TRBJ1-1
size: .
CDR3: CASIDRANTEAFF

V: TRBV7-9
J: TRBJ2-2
size: .
CDR3: CASSDGAVGGGAKERTGELFF

V: TRBV4-3
J: TRBJ2-7
size: .
CDR3: CASSDQAYSEQYF

V: TRBV7-8
J: TRBJ2-5
size: .
CDR3: CASSPGLLETQYF

V: TRBV15
J: TRBJ1-5
size: .
CDR3: CATSRGIQVGNQPQHF

V: TRBV2
J: TRBJ2-7
size: .
CDR3: CASSERTGSSYEQYF

V: TRBV28
J: TRBJ2-1
size: .
CDR3: CASSFGLAGVTSNEQFF

V: TRBV7-9
J: TRBJ2-7
size: .
CDR3: CASSLAGGLPTGEQYF

V: TRBV2
J: TRBJ2-3
size: .
CDR3: CASIISPGGQGRSDTQYF

V: TRBV7-7
J: TRBJ2-7
size: .
CDR3: CASSLGGLQGNEQYF

V: TRBV18
J: TRBJ2-4
size: .
CDR3: CASSPGTALAKNIQYF

V: TRBV14
J: TRBJ2-1
size: .
CDR3: CASSLDSSIYNEQFF

V: TRBV14
J: TRBJ1-6
size: .
CDR3: CASSREVEGSPLHF

V: TRBV5-5
J: TRBJ1-5
size: .
CDR3: CASSLADQPQHF

V: TRBV9
J: TRBJ2-5
size: .
CDR3: CASSELWTGETQYF

V: TRBV20-1
J: TRBJ1-5
size: .
CDR3: CSARTGVGQPQHF

V: TRBV15
J: TRBJ1-3
size: .
CDR3: CATSRDRGSGNTIYF

V: TRBV2
J: TRBJ2-1
size: .
CDR3: CASGALISYNEQFF

V: TRBV20-1
J: TRBJ1-6
size: .
CDR3: CSARDSLVLAYNSPLHF

V: TRBV7-2
J: TRBJ2-2
size: .
CDR3: CASSLNGVTGELFF

V: TRBV7-2
J: TRBJ2-5
size: .
CDR3: CASSPSKAGGLQETQYF

V: TRBV7-9
J: TRBJ2-1
size: .
CDR3: CASSTDRDYNEQFF

V: TRBV6-6
J: TRBJ2-1
size: .
CDR3: CASSLRAVSSGGSYNEQFF

V: TRBV6-5
J: TRBJ1-6
size: .
CDR3: CASSPQGGVNSPLHF

V: TRBV7-2
J: TRBJ2-7
size: .
CDR3: CASSFPRLSYEQYF

V: TRBV6-6
J: TRBJ1-2
size: .
CDR3: CASLAGNYGYTF

V: TRBV7-9
J: TRBJ2-6
size: .
CDR3: CASSSLLAGANVLTF

V: TRBV27
J: TRBJ2-5
size: .
CDR3: CASSLGTGQETQYF

V: TRBV12-2
J: TRBJ2-4
size: .
CDR3: CASRPRQPKPGIIAKNIQYF

V: TRBV13
J: TRBJ2-7
size: .
CDR3: CASGPGQGVKSSYEQYF

V: TRBV5-1
J: TRBJ1-2
size: .
CDR3: CASSLGDRLEANYGYTF

V: TRBV6-2/TRBV6-3
J: TRBJ2-7
size: .
CDR3: CASSFDLPSSLGYEQYF

V: TRBV10-2
J: TRBJ1-1
size: .
CDR3: CASTYDVNTEAFF

V: TRBV7-9
J: TRBJ2-1
size: .
CDR3: CASSWTGDSYNEQFF

V: TRBV7-9
J: TRBJ2-1
size: .
CDR3: CASSLGQGGDEQFF

V: TRBV12-3/TRBV12-4
J: TRBJ2-3
size: .
CDR3: CASQLEGTQYF

V: TRBV6-2/TRBV6-3
J: TRBJ2-7
size: .
CDR3: CASTDGVPYEQYF

V: TRBV11-3
J: TRBJ2-5
size: .
CDR3: CASSLTGEETQYF

V: TRBV28
J: TRBJ2-4
size: .
CDR3: CASTQTLLAKNIQYF

V: TRBV23-1
J: TRBJ2-4
size: medium-sized
CDR3: CASTGQGARNSKNIQYF

V: TRBV9
J: TRBJ2-6
size: .
CDR3: CASSSGPGDGANVLTF

V: TRBV29-1
J: TRBJ1-1
size: .
CDR3: CSVGAQRNTEAFF